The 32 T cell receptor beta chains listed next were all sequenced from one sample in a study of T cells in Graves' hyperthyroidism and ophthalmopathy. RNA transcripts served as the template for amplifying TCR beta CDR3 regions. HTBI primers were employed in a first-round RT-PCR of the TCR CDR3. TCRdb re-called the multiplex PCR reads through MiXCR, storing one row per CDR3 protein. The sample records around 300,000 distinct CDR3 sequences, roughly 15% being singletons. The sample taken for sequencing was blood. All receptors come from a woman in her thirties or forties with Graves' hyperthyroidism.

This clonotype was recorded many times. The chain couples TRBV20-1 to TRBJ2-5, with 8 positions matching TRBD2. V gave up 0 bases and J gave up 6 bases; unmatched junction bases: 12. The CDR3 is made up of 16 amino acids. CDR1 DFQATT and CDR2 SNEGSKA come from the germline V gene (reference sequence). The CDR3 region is CSARDVVAGTQKTQYF. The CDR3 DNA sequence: TGCAGTGCTAGAGATGTTGTAGCGGGAACGCAAAAGACCCAGTACTTC.

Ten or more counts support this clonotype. CDR3 sequence reads: CASSYQGGTEAFF. CDR3 DNA: TGTGCCAGCAGCTACCAGGGGGGAACTGAAGCTTTCTTT. The chain is built from TRBV7-6 and TRBJ1-1; TRBD1 matches 7 bases. The CDR3 spans 13 residues. The V segment lost 4 bases and the J segment 5 bases; nucleotides outside the gene matches: 4. From germline, CDR1 is SGHVS and CDR2 FNYEAQ.

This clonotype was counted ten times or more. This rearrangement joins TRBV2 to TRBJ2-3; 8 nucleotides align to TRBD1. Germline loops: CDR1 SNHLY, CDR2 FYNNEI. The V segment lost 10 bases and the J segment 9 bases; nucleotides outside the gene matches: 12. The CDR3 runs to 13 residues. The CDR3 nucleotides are TGTGCCATAACCTCAGGGGGCCCAGTCACGCAGTATTTT. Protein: CAITSGGPVTQYF.

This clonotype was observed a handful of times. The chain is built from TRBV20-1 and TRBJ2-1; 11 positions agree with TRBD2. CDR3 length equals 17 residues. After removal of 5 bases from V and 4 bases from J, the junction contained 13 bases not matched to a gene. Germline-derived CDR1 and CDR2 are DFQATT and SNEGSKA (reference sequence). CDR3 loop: CSAFGGTSGAIYNEQFF. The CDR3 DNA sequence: TGCAGTGCTTTTGGTGGGACTAGCGGAGCTATTTACAATGAGCAGTTCTTC.

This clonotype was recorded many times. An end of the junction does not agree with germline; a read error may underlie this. The chain's CDR3 is CASSPFSGANVLTF. The CDR3 nucleotides read TGTGCTAGCAGCCCCTTCTCTGGGGCCAACGTCCTGACTTTC. The chain uses TRBV7-7 and TRBJ2-6; D is unresolved. The CDR3 has 14 residues. Germline V gene sequence: CDR1 SSHAT, CDR2 FNYEAQ (reference sequence). Variable domain in full (rest from reference TRBV7-7 and TRBJ2-6): GAGVSQSPRYKVTKRGQDVTLRCDPISSHATLYWYQQALGQGPEFLTYFNYEAQPDKSGLPSDRFSAERPEGSISTLTIQRTEQRDSAMYRCASSPFSGANVLTFGAGSRLTVL.

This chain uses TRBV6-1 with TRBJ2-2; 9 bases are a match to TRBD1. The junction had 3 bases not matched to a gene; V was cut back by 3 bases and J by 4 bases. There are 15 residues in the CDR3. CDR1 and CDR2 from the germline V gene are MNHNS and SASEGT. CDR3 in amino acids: CASSETDRGTGELFF. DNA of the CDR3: TGTGCCAGCAGTGAGACGGACAGGGGCACCGGGGAGCTGTTTTTT.

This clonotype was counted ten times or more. CDR3 residues: CASSQQGEENYGYTF. CDR3 coding DNA: TGTGCCAGCAGTCAACAGGGTGAGGAGAACTATGGCTACACCTTC. V is TRBV6-1 and J is TRBJ1-2, with a tentative D call TRBD1 (6 bases). Germline CDR1 is MNHNS and CDR2 is SASEGT. The CDR3 covers 15 residues. V was trimmed by 5 bases and J by 2 bases, leaving 15 bases between them.

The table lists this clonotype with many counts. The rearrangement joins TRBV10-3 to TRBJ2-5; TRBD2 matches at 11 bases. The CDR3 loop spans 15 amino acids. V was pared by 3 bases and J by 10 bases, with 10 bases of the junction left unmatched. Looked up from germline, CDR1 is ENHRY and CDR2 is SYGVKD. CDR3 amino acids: CAISEIAGGPSGQYF. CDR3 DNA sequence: TGTGCCATCAGTGAAATAGCGGGAGGGCCGTCAGGCCAGTACTTC.

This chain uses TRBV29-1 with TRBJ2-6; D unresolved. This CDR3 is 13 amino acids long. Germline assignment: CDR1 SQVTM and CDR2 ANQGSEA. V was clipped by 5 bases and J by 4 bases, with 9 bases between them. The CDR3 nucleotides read TGCAGCGTTTTTACGTGGGGGGCCAACGTCCTGACTTTC. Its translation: CSVFTWGANVLTF.

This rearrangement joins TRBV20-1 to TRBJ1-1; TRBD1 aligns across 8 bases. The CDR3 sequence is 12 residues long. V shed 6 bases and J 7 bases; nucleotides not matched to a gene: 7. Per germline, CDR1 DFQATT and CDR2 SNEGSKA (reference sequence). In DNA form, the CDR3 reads TGCAGTGCGGCACAGGGGGGAAATGAAGCTTTCTTT. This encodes CSAAQGGNEAFF.

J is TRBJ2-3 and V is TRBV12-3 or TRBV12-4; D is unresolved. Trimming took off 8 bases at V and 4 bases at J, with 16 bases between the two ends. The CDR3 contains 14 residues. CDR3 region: CASAERSIPDTQYF. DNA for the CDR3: TGTGCCAGCGCGGAAAGGAGTATCCCAGATACGCAGTATTTT.

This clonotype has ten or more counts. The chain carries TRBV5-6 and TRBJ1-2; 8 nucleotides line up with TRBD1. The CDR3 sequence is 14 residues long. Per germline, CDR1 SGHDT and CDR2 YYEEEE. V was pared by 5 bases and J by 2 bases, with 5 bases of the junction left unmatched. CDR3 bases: TGTGCCAGCAGTTACTGGACAGGGAACTATGGCTACACCTTC. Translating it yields CASSYWTGNYGYTF.

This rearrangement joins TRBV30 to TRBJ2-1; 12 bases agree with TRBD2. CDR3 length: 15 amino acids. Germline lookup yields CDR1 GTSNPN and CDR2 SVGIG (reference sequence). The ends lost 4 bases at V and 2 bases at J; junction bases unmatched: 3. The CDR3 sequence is CAWTSGRGAYNEQFF. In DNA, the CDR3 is TGTGCCTGGACTAGCGGGAGGGGGGCCTACAATGAGCAGTTCTTC.

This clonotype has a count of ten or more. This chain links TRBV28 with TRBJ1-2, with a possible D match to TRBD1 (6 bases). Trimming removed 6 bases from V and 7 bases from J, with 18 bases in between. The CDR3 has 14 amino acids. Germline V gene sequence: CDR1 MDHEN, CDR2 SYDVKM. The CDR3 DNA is TGTGCCAGCAGCCCACCCCCGGGACACAGTGGCTACACCTTC. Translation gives CASSPPPGHSGYTF.

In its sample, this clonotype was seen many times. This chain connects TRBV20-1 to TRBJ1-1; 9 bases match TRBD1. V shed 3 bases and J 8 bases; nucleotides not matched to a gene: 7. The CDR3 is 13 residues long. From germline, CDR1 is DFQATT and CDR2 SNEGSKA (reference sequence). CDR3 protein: CSARTGTGTEAFF. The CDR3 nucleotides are TGCAGTGCTAGGACCGGGACAGGGACCGAAGCTTTCTTT.

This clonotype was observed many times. As DNA, the CDR3 is TGCAGTGCCCTTGCTGGCGGGGTTTCGAATGAGCAGTTCTTC. Translated: CSALAGGVSNEQFF. V gene TRBV20-1 combines with J gene TRBJ2-1, with a weak D call TRBD2 (6 bases). The CDR3 loop spans 14 amino acids. V was trimmed by 6 bases and J by 7 bases, leaving 19 bases between them. Germline loops: CDR1 DFQATT, CDR2 SNEGSKA (reference sequence).

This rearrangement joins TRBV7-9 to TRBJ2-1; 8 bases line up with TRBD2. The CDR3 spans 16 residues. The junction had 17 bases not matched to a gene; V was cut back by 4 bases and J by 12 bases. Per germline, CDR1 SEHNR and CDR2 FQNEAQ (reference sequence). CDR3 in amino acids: CASSSTGGRYLGGQFF. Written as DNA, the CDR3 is TGTGCCAGCAGCTCCACTGGCGGGAGGTACCTAGGGGGGCAGTTCTTC.

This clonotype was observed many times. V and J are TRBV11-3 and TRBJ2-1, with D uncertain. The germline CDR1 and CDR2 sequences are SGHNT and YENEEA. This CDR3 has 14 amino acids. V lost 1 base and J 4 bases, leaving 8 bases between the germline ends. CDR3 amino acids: CASSLGVQYNEQFF. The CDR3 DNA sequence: TGTGCCAGCAGCTTAGGGGTACAATACAATGAGCAGTTCTTC.

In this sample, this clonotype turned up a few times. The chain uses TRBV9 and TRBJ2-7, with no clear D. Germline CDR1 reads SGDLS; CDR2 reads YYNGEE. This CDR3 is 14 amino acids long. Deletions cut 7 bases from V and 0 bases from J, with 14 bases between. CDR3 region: CASRPGLSSYEQYF. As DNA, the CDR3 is TGTGCCAGCCGCCCCGGGCTCAGCTCCTACGAGCAGTACTTC.

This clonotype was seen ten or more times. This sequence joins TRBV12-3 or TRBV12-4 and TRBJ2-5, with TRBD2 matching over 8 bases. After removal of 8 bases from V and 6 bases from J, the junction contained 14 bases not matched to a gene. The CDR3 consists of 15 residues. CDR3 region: CASGAGLEFEKTQYF. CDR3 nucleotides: TGTGCCAGCGGGGCGGGACTAGAGTTTGAAAAGACCCAGTACTTC.

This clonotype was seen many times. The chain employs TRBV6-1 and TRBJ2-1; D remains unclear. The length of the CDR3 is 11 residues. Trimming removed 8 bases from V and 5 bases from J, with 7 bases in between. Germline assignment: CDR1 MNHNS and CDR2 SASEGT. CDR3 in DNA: TGTGCCAGCGCTCTAAACAATGAGCAGTTCTTC. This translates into CASALNNEQFF.

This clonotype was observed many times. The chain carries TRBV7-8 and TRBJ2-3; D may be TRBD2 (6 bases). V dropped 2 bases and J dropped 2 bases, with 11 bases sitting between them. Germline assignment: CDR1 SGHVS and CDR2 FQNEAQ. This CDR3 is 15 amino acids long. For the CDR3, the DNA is TGTGCCAGCAGCTTACCGGGACTCCTCACAGATACGCAGTATTTT. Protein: CASSLPGLLTDTQYF.

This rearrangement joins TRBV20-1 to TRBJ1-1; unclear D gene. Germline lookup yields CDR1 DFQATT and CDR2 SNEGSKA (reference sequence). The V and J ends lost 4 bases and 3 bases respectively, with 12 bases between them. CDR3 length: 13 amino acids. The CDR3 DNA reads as TGCAGTGCTACTCCAGGACCAGACACTGAAGCTTTCTTT. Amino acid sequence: CSATPGPDTEAFF.

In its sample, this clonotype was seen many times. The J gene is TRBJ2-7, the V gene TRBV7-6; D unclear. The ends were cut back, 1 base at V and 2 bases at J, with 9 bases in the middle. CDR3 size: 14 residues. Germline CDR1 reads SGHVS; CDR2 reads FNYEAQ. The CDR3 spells CASSLGVNPYEQYF. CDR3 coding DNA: TGTGCCAGCAGCTTAGGGGTGAACCCCTACGAGCAGTACTTC.

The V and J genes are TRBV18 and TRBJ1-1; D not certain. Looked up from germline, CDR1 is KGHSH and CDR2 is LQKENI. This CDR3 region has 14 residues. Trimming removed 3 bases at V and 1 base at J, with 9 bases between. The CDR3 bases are TGTGCCAGCTCACCCAACTCAGGGAACACTGAAGCTTTCTTT. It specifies CASSPNSGNTEAFF.

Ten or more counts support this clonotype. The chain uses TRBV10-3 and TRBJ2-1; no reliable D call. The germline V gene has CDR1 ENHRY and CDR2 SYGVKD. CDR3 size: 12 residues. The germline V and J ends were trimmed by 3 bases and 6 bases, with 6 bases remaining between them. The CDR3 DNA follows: TGTGCCATCAGTGACAGCCTCAATGAGCAGTTCTTC. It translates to CAISDSLNEQFF.

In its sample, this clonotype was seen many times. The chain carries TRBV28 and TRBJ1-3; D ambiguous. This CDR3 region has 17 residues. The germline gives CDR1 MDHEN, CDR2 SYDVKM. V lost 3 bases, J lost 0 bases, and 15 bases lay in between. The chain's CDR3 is CASSFGGIPYSGNTIYF. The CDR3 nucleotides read TGTGCCAGCAGTTTCGGAGGGATCCCTTACTCTGGAAACACCATATATTTT.

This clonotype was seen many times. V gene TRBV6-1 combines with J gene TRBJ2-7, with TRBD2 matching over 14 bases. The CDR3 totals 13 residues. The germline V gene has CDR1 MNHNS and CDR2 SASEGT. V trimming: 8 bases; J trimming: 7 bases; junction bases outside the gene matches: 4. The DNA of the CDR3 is TGTGCCAGCGAGGGACTAGCGGGAGCAGAGCAGTACTTC. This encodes CASEGLAGAEQYF.

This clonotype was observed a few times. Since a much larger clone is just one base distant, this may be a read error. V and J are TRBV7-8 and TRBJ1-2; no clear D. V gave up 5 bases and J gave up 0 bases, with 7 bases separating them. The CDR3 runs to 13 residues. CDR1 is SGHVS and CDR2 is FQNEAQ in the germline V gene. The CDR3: CASSGPTNYGYTF. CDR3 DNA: TGTGCCAGCAGCGGTCCCACTAACTATGGCTACACCTTC.

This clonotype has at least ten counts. The CDR3 here is CASTPSTYNEQFF. The DNA for the CDR3 is TGCGCCAGCACCCCTTCCACCTACAATGAGCAGTTCTTC. The chain links TRBV10-2 to TRBJ2-1; D not certain. Germline loops: CDR1 WSHSY, CDR2 SAAADI. V lost 7 bases and J 2 bases, leaving 9 bases between the germline ends. The CDR3 runs 13 residues.

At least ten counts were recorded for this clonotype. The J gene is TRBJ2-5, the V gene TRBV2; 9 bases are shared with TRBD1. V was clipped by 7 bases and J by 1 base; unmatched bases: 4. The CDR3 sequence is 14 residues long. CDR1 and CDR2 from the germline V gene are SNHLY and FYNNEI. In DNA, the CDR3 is TGTGCCAGCATCCCGGACAGGGGCCAAGAGACCCAGTACTTC. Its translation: CASIPDRGQETQYF.

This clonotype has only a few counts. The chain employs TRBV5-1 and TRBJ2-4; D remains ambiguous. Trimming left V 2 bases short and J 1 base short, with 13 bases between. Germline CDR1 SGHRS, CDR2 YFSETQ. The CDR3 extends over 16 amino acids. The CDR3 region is CASSFSQPAAKNIQYF. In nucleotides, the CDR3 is TGCGCCAGCAGCTTTTCGCAGCCGGCGGCCAAAAACATTCAGTACTTC.